This T cell receptor beta chain came from a study of T cells in localized non-small cell lung cancer. Study-level points and caveats: For the top 100 tumor clones, a median roughly 55 also appeared in adjacent lung. Uninvolved adjacent lung had higher T cell clonality than tumor and all other tissues. Tumor samples were not multi-region, leaving intratumor heterogeneity unexcluded.

Germline assignment: CDR1 KGHSH and CDR2 LQKENI. With 3 bases removed from V and 5 bases from J, the gap between germline ends came to 17 bases. This CDR3 spans 15 amino acids. About this clone: The antigen is not known.

Sequencing used immunoSEQ multiplex PCR; TCRdb keeps in-frame clones, though not all of them. Among about 59,000 clones listed, 90% were seen once. The specimen was peripheral blood, collected before any cancer treatment. The V call is TRBV18, the J call TRBJ2-7, with D perhaps matching TRBD1 (6 bases). This receptor was taken from a woman aged 35 to 75 with stage I lung adenocarcinoma. CDR3: CASSPVIRGQDEQYF. The CDR3 DNA reads TGTGCCAGCTCACCGGTAATCAGGGGTCAGGACGAGCAGTACTTC.